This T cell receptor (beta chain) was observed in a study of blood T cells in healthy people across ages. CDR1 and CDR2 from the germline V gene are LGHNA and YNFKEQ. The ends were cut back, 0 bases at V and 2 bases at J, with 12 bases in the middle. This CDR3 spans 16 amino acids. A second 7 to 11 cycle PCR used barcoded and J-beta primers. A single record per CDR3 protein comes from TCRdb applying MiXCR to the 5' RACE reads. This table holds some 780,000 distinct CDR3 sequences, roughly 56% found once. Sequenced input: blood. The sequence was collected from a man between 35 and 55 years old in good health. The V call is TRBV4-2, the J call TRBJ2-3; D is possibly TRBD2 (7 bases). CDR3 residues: CASSQEGGAYTDTQYF. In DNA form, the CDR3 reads TGTGCCAGCAGCCAAGAGGGGGGGGCCTACACAGATACGCAGTATTTT.